Following are 23 T cell receptor beta chains from one sample sequenced in a study of T-cell memory formation after mild COVID-19. TCRdb ran MiXCR on the 5' RACE reads and lists one entry per CDR3 protein. In the table there are around 300,000 distinct CDR3 sequences, approximately 12% of which are singletons. The sample consisted of PBMCs or a T cell subset sorted from them (not recorded which). Source of these receptors: a man aged 18 to 30 who had mild COVID-19 (a few samples of this study predate the infection). Cell type and time point are not known.

The chain carries TRBV5-1 and TRBJ2-3, with 10 positions matching TRBD2. There are 16 residues in the CDR3. Germline V gene lookup returns CDR1 SGHRS and CDR2 YFSETQ. Trimming at V came to 2 bases and at J to 9 bases, leaving 12 bases not matched to a gene. Written as DNA, the CDR3 is TGCGCCAGCAGCTTTACTAGCGGGGTCCGGCATGACACGCAGTATTTT. Its protein product is CASSFTSGVRHDTQYF.

This clonotype was counted at least ten times. The chain has TRBV7-9 and TRBJ1-6; D perhaps matches TRBD1 (5 bases). The CDR3 runs to 13 residues. Germline-derived CDR1 and CDR2 are SEHNR and FQNEAQ (reference sequence). V was cut by 1 base and J by 10 bases, with 8 bases left in between. CDR3 nucleotide sequence: TGTGCCAGCAGCTTAGACCGACAGTCACCCCTCCACTTT. Protein: CASSLDRQSPLHF.

This clonotype was recorded at least ten times. The V and J genes are TRBV2 and TRBJ1-6; 8 bases are shared with TRBD1. The germline V gene has CDR1 SNHLY and CDR2 FYNNEI. The CDR3 consists of 14 residues. V was pared by 7 bases and J by 10 bases, with 9 bases of the junction left unmatched. CDR3 in amino acids: CASTIPGQASPLHF. In nucleotides, the CDR3 is TGTGCCAGCACCATACCGGGACAGGCATCACCCCTCCACTTT. Using reference TRBV2 and TRBJ1-6 for the parts outside the CDR3, the full variable domain is EPEVTQTPSHQVTQMGQEVILRCVPISNHLYFYWYRQILGQKVEFLVSFYNNEISEKSEIFDDQFSVERPDGSNFTLKIRSTKLEDSAMYFCASTIPGQASPLHFGNGTRLTVT.

The chain is built from TRBV7-6 and TRBJ2-7, with 10 bases that match TRBD2. The germline V gene has CDR1 SGHVS and CDR2 FNYEAQ. CDR3 length equals 14 residues. Trimming at V came to 5 bases and at J to 4 bases, leaving 5 bases not matched to a gene. The CDR3, as DNA: TGTGCCAGCAGCATTATAGCGGGGGGATACGAGCAGTACTTC. It encodes CASSIIAGGYEQYF.

V and J are TRBV20-1 and TRBJ1-1; tentative D call: TRBD1 (6 bases). Germline-derived CDR1 and CDR2 are DFQATT and SNEGSKA (reference sequence). The V and J ends lost 0 bases and 5 bases respectively, with 13 bases between them. The CDR3 is 14 amino acids. CDR3 coding DNA: TGCAGTGCTAGAGATACAGGGTATGGAACTGAAGCTTTCTTT. Encoded protein: CSARDTGYGTEAFF.

There are many counts of this clonotype. The rearrangement uses TRBV12-3 or TRBV12-4 and TRBJ2-1; 8 bases map to TRBD1. Unmatched junction bases numbered 8, after V lost 5 bases and J lost 8 bases. The CDR3 loop spans 14 amino acids. The CDR3 DNA is TGTGCCAGCAGTCCCAGGGGGCTCTGGGATGAGCAGTTCTTC. It yields the protein CASSPRGLWDEQFF.

This clonotype was observed a handful of times. The chain is built from TRBV7-2 and TRBJ2-3; the match to TRBD2 covers 7 bases. The CDR3 is 15 amino acids. Germline V lookup: CDR1 SGHTA, CDR2 FQGNSA. V lost 5 bases and J lost 3; bases outside the gene matches: 8. CDR3 loop: CASSLMVGGTDTQYF. The DNA of the CDR3 is TGTGCCAGCAGCCTTATGGTGGGGGGGACAGATACGCAGTATTTT.

The chain is built from TRBV29-1 and TRBJ2-3; 7 bases agree with TRBD1. Trimming removed 4 bases from V and 6 bases from J; junction bases left unmatched: 7. CDR1 and CDR2 from the germline V gene are SQVTM and ANQGSEA. The CDR3 extends over 13 amino acids. This chain's CDR3 is CSVVGTVYDTQYF. DNA for the CDR3: TGCAGCGTTGTTGGGACAGTCTACGATACGCAGTATTTT.

This clonotype was counted between two and nine times. This chain links TRBV27 with TRBJ2-3; 8 bases fit TRBD2. The V and J ends lost 6 bases and 2 bases, in that order; junction bases with no gene match: 4. This CDR3 comprises 14 residues. The germline CDR1 and CDR2 sequences are MNHEY and SMNVEV (reference sequence). This CDR3 is CASRSLADTDTQYF. The CDR3 nucleotides are TGTGCCAGCAGATCACTAGCGGACACAGATACGCAGTATTTT.

At least ten counts were recorded for this clonotype. This sequence joins TRBV4-1 and TRBJ2-3; 9 bases map to TRBD1. Trimming removed 4 bases from V and 6 bases from J; junction bases left unmatched: 8. The germline gives CDR1 MGHRA, CDR2 YSYEKL. The length of the CDR3 is 15 residues. The CDR3 sequence is CASSLGTGSPDTQYF. The CDR3, as DNA: TGCGCCAGCAGCCTCGGGACAGGGTCTCCGGATACGCAGTATTTT.

The chain couples TRBV20-1 to TRBJ2-7; no definite D call. V was trimmed by 3 bases and J by 8 bases, leaving 17 bases between them. CDR3 length equals 13 residues. Per the germline V gene, CDR1 is DFQATT and CDR2 is SNEGSKA (reference sequence). The CDR3 protein is CSARPQVLLKQYV. In DNA, the CDR3 is TGCAGTGCTAGGCCGCAGGTCCTCTTAAAGCAGTACGTC.

In this sample, this clonotype turned up many times. As DNA, the CDR3 is TGTGCCAGCACTCCCCTCGGGACTAGCGGGGCTTTGGGAGAGACCCAGTACTTC. It codes for CASTPLGTSGALGETQYF. The chain recombines TRBV27 with TRBJ2-5; 13 positions match TRBD2. Per germline, CDR1 MNHEY and CDR2 SMNVEV (reference sequence). The length of the CDR3 is 18 residues. V was pared by 7 bases and J by 4 bases, with 15 bases of the junction left unmatched.

In its sample, this clonotype was seen a few times. The chain has TRBV7-2 and TRBJ1-1, with D uncertain. V lost 3 bases and J lost 4, with 12 bases in between. Per the germline V gene, CDR1 is SGHTA and CDR2 is FQGNSA. The CDR3 loop spans 14 amino acids. The CDR3 region is CASSFPRVGTEAFF. CDR3 bases: TGTGCCAGCAGCTTTCCGCGGGTAGGCACTGAAGCTTTCTTT.

V is TRBV23-1 and J is TRBJ2-5; 9 nucleotides align to TRBD1. TRBV23-1 is placed among ORFs of uncertain function. The CDR3 runs 16 residues. Trimming cost V 2 bases and J 1 base; bases outside gene matches: 5. The CDR3: CASSQLGTGIQETQYF. The CDR3 DNA reads as TGCGCCAGCAGTCAACTGGGGACAGGGATCCAAGAGACCCAGTACTTC.

This rearrangement joins TRBV28 to TRBJ2-1; TRBD2 is a possible D gene (6 bases). Trimming shortened V by 4 bases and J by 7 bases, and 11 bases separated the two germline ends. The CDR3 runs to 13 residues. Looked up from germline, CDR1 is MDHEN and CDR2 is SYDVKM. The CDR3 bases are TGTGCCAGCAGTTCGGGACTCTTAAATGAGCAGTTCTTC. It is translated as CASSSGLLNEQFF.

In this sample, this clonotype turned up a few times. The rearrangement links TRBV9 to TRBJ1-1; D not certain. V was pared by 4 bases and J by 0 bases, with 13 bases between. Germline values: CDR1 SGDLS, CDR2 YYNGEE. CDR3 length: 15 amino acids. The CDR3 spells CASSPPGRVNTEAFF. In DNA, the CDR3 is TGTGCCAGCAGCCCCCCGGGGAGGGTGAACACTGAAGCTTTCTTT.

This sequence joins TRBV6-5 and TRBJ1-2; D is undetermined. The V and J ends lost 8 bases and 4 bases respectively, with 8 bases between them. This CDR3 spans 11 amino acids. CDR1 is MNHEY, CDR2 SVGAGI, per germline. DNA of the CDR3: TGTGCCAGCGGGAGAGTCTATGGCTACACCTTC. Its protein product is CASGRVYGYTF.

V usage is TRBV29-1 and J usage is TRBJ1-2; the D gene is possibly TRBD1 (6 bases). The CDR3 extends over 11 amino acids. CDR1 is SQVTM and CDR2 is ANQGSEA in the germline V gene. The V gene lost 4 bases and the J gene lost 8 bases, with 11 bases spanning the gap. The CDR3 loop is CSVGQAWGYTF. As DNA, the CDR3 is TGCAGCGTTGGACAGGCGTGGGGCTACACCTTC.

This clonotype was counted many times. V usage is TRBV7-2 and J usage is TRBJ2-3, with 7 bases matching TRBD1. CDR1 and CDR2 (germline): SGHTA, FQGNSA. The CDR3 sequence is 14 residues long. Unmatched junction bases numbered 3, after V lost 6 bases and J lost 0 bases. The CDR3 coding sequence is TGTGCCAGCAGAAACAGGGGTAGCACAGATACGCAGTATTTT. Its protein is CASRNRGSTDTQYF.

This clonotype showed up many times. CDR3 protein: CASSLSYGYTF. CDR3 sequence (DNA): TGTGCCAGCAGCCTATCGTATGGCTACACCTTC. V gene TRBV7-9 combines with J gene TRBJ1-2, with D unresolved. Looked up from germline, CDR1 is SEHNR and CDR2 is FQNEAQ (reference sequence). The V end lost 5 bases, the J end lost 5 bases, and 6 bases lay between the germline ends. This CDR3 comprises 11 residues.

This clonotype has at least ten counts. V gene TRBV5-1 combines with J gene TRBJ1-4, with D unresolved. Trimming left V 5 bases short and J 1 base short, with 12 bases between. CDR1 is SGHRS and CDR2 is YFSETQ in the germline V gene. This CDR3 is 15 amino acids long. CDR3 loop: CASSRVTGTNEKLFF. In nucleotides, the CDR3 is TGCGCCAGCAGTCGCGTAACGGGAACTAATGAAAAACTGTTTTTT.

This clonotype was observed a few times. The rearrangement uses TRBV7-6 and TRBJ2-7, with D possibly TRBD2 on 6 matching bases. Looked up from germline, CDR1 is SGHVS and CDR2 is FNYEAQ. The CDR3 length is 11 residues. Trimming removed 8 bases from V and 3 bases from J, with 8 bases in between. Here the CDR3 reads CASGGYYEQYF. In nucleotides, the CDR3 is TGTGCCAGCGGGGGGTACTACGAGCAGTACTTC.

At least ten counts were recorded for this clonotype. The chain uses TRBV12-3 or TRBV12-4 and TRBJ2-1; 8 bases match TRBD2. V was clipped by 11 bases and J by 4 bases; unmatched bases: 10. The CDR3 consists of 14 residues. The CDR3 is CASLPRGVYNEQFF. In DNA, the CDR3 is TGTGCCTCTTTGCCGCGGGGGGTATACAATGAGCAGTTCTTC.